The 26 T cell receptor beta chains presented below share a single source sample, sequenced in a study of T cells in Graves' hyperthyroidism and ophthalmopathy. The investigators amplified TCR beta CDR3 regions from RNA transcripts. HTBI primers were used for first-round RT-PCR of the TCR CDR3. TCRdb reanalysed the multiplex PCR reads using MiXCR and keeps one entry per CDR3 protein. The sample has more than 500,000 distinct CDR3 sequences, 15% to 20% seen once. Sequencing was done on a sample of blood. These TCRs come from a woman aged 30 to 39 with Graves' ophthalmopathy.

The chain couples TRBV24-1 to TRBJ2-3; weak D call: TRBD2 (6 bases). The CDR3 extends over 15 amino acids. Trimming left V 9 bases short and J 4 bases short, with 19 bases between. Per germline, CDR1 KGHDR and CDR2 SFDVKD. The CDR3 protein is CATSPRELRADTQYF. Here the CDR3 DNA reads TGTGCCACCTCCCCCCGGGAGCTCCGGGCAGATACGCAGTATTTT.

The rearrangement joins TRBV5-6 to TRBJ2-3; TRBD2 is a possible D gene (6 bases). Trimming left V 2 bases short and J 0 bases short, with 16 bases between. Germline CDR1 is SGHDT and CDR2 is YYEEEE. The CDR3 extends over 17 amino acids. This CDR3 is CASSFFGRRASTDTQYF. CDR3 DNA sequence: TGTGCCAGCAGCTTTTTTGGGAGGAGGGCTAGCACAGATACGCAGTATTTT.

This clonotype has a count of ten or more. The V and J genes are TRBV6-2 or TRBV6-3 and TRBJ2-7; 10 nucleotides match TRBD1. With 8 bases clipped from V and 4 bases from J, the junction kept 8 bases outside the gene matches. This CDR3 spans 14 amino acids. Germline-derived CDR1 and CDR2 are MNHEY and SVGEGT. The CDR3 is CASRRADRGYEQYF. CDR3 sequence (DNA): TGTGCCAGCCGCCGAGCGGACAGGGGGTACGAGCAGTACTTC.

This clonotype was counted at least ten times. The chain couples TRBV27 to TRBJ2-1, with 8 bases that match TRBD1. This CDR3 is 14 amino acids long. Looked up from germline, CDR1 is MNHEY and CDR2 is SMNVEV (reference sequence). J lost 9 bases, V lost 8 bases, and 12 bases had no gene match. The CDR3 DNA reads as TGTGCCAGCGTTTCCGGGACAGGAAGTTTTGAGCAGTTCTTC. Translating gives CASVSGTGSFEQFF.

In this sample, this clonotype turned up many times. The chain joins TRBV7-2 to TRBJ2-1, with a weak D call TRBD2 (5 bases). The CDR3 covers 14 residues. Germline V gives CDR1 SGHTA, CDR2 FQGNSA. V was clipped by 4 bases and J by 5 bases, with 12 bases between them. CDR3 bases: TGTGCCAGCAGCTCCGGACTGTTGAACAATGAGCAGTTCTTC. As protein: CASSSGLLNNEQFF.

This clonotype came up a few times. The genes are TRBV12-3 or TRBV12-4 and TRBJ1-1; D is perhaps TRBD1 (6 bases). The CDR3 has 13 residues. V lost 3 bases and J lost 6, with 11 bases in between. CDR3 loop: CASSLRGWAEAFF. The CDR3 nucleotides read TGTGCCAGCAGTTTGAGGGGGTGGGCTGAAGCTTTCTTT.

At least ten counts were recorded for this clonotype. The J gene is TRBJ1-1, the V gene TRBV7-2; D unclear. Germline lookup yields CDR1 SGHTA and CDR2 FQGNSA. The CDR3 consists of 11 residues. Trimming shortened V by 5 bases and J by 6 bases, and 7 bases separated the two germline ends. CDR3 sequence (DNA): TGTGCCAGCAGCCATGGACCTGAAGCTTTCTTT. It specifies CASSHGPEAFF.

This clonotype was seen at least ten times. In nucleotides, the CDR3 is TGTGCCAGCAGCTTAGATAGGGCCTTGAACACTGAAGCTTTCTTT. As protein: CASSLDRALNTEAFF. This sequence joins TRBV7-2 and TRBJ1-1, with D unresolved. The germline V gene has CDR1 SGHTA and CDR2 FQGNSA. Trimming stripped 1 base from V and 0 bases from J, with 9 bases between. There are 15 residues in the CDR3.

The J gene is TRBJ2-3, the V gene TRBV19; unclear D gene. The germline gives CDR1 LNHDA, CDR2 SQIVND (reference sequence). V was cut by 4 bases and J by 2 bases, with 10 bases left in between. The CDR3 contains 14 residues. CDR3 region: CASSTGRITDTQYF. In DNA form, the CDR3 reads TGTGCCAGTAGTACCGGACGGATCACAGATACGCAGTATTTT.

This clonotype was seen many times. This chain links TRBV28 with TRBJ2-7, with D perhaps matching TRBD1 (6 bases). The V end was cut by 8 bases, the J end by 1 base, with 15 bases between. CDR1 and CDR2 (germline): MDHEN, SYDVKM. The CDR3 runs to 14 residues. The CDR3 DNA reads TGTGCCAGCTTTGGTTGGACAGCGTCCTACGAGCAGTACTTC. This encodes CASFGWTASYEQYF.

This rearrangement joins TRBV7-6 to TRBJ2-1, with D hard to call. In germline, CDR1 is SGHVS, CDR2 FNYEAQ. The CDR3 contains 13 residues. V was trimmed by 3 bases and J by 5 bases, leaving 8 bases between them. CDR3 nucleotides: TGTGCCAGCAGCTTGCTTAATAACAATGAGCAGTTCTTC. Its protein is CASSLLNNNEQFF.

This clonotype has at least ten counts. The chain employs TRBV14 and TRBJ2-3; 10 bases agree with TRBD2. V shed 3 bases, J shed 8 bases, and the junction held 2 bases outside the gene matches. The germline V gene has CDR1 SGHDN and CDR2 FVKESK. The CDR3 sequence is 13 residues long. In DNA form, the CDR3 reads TGTGCCAGCAGCCACGGGACTAGCGTTACGCAGTATTTT. Its translation: CASSHGTSVTQYF. Based on the CDR3 plus reference TRBV14 and TRBJ2-3, the full variable domain is EAGVTQFPSHSVIEKGQTVTLRCDPISGHDNLYWYRRVMGKEIKFLLHFVKESKQDESGMPNNRFLAERTGGTYSTLKVQPAELEDSGVYFCASSHGTSVTQYFGPGTRLTVL.

The chain employs TRBV5-1 and TRBJ2-5; 14 positions agree with TRBD2. The CDR3 spans 18 residues. Trimming removed 4 bases from V and 4 bases from J; junction bases left unmatched: 12. CDR1 is SGHRS and CDR2 is YFSETQ in the germline V gene. CDR3 region: CASSHGTSGSGAGETQYF. The DNA of the CDR3 is TGCGCCAGCAGCCATGGGACTAGCGGGAGTGGGGCCGGAGAGACCCAGTACTTC.

The chain joins TRBV7-9 to TRBJ1-2, with 8 bases lining up with TRBD1. This CDR3 has 15 residues. Losses at the gene ends were 5 bases for V and 3 bases for J; bases not matched to a gene: 8. Per germline, CDR1 SEHNR and CDR2 FQNEAQ (reference sequence). DNA for the CDR3: TGTGCCAGCAGCACCGGGACAGGCGGGTACTATGGCTACACCTTC. This encodes CASSTGTGGYYGYTF.

This clonotype has only a few counts. CDR3 in amino acids: CASSLPGTRGDEQFF. The DNA for the CDR3 is TGCGCCAGCAGCCTTCCAGGGACCAGAGGCGATGAGCAGTTCTTC. The chain combines TRBV4-1 with TRBJ2-1, with D possibly called TRBD1 or TRBD2 (5 bases each). The CDR3 extends over 15 amino acids. Trimming removed 4 bases at V and 8 bases at J, with 18 bases between. Per germline, CDR1 MGHRA and CDR2 YSYEKL.

This clonotype was seen only a few times. V is TRBV9 and J is TRBJ1-1; D might be TRBD1 (6 bases). Deletions cut 3 bases from V and 0 bases from J, with 6 bases between. There are 13 residues in the CDR3. Germline values: CDR1 SGDLS, CDR2 YYNGEE. In nucleotides, the CDR3 is TGTGCCAGCAGCGGACAGGTGAACACTGAAGCTTTCTTT. This translates into CASSGQVNTEAFF. Full variable domain (missing parts from reference TRBV9 and TRBJ1-1): DSGVTQTPKHLITATGQRVTLRCSPRSGDLSVYWYQQSLDQGLQFLIQYYNGEERAKGNILERFSAQQFPDLHSELNLSSLELGDSALYFCASSGQVNTEAFFGQGTRLTVV.

The chain is built from TRBV20-1 and TRBJ2-3; 8 nucleotides align to TRBD2. Germline V gene sequence: CDR1 DFQATT, CDR2 SNEGSKA (reference sequence). The CDR3 length is 14 residues. The V and J ends lost 6 bases and 4 bases, in that order; junction bases with no gene match: 9. The CDR3 bases are TGCAGTGCGGTTACTAGCGGCGTGCCAGATACGCAGTATTTT. Translation: CSAVTSGVPDTQYF.

This clonotype was seen repeatedly, ten times or more. The V gene is TRBV30, the J gene TRBJ1-6; D is possibly TRBD1 (5 bases). Looked up from germline, CDR1 is GTSNPN and CDR2 is SVGIG (reference sequence). Trimming cost V 0 bases and J 7 bases, with 7 bases left between them. The CDR3 runs to 13 residues. In DNA form, the CDR3 reads TGTGCCTGGAGTGTAGGGGTGAATTCACCCCTCCACTTT. Its translation: CAWSVGVNSPLHF.

This clonotype has ten or more counts. The CDR3 region is CAWSADSNTGELFF. CDR3 nucleotide sequence: TGTGCCTGGAGTGCGGACTCTAACACCGGGGAGCTGTTTTTT. The rearrangement links TRBV30 to TRBJ2-2, with D possibly being TRBD2 (5 bases). The CDR3 consists of 14 residues. In germline, CDR1 is GTSNPN, CDR2 SVGIG (reference sequence). The V end was cut by 1 base, the J end by 2 bases, with 8 bases between.

The chain has TRBV7-2 and TRBJ1-4; D is unresolved. This CDR3 has 16 residues. The ends were cut back, 5 bases at V and 4 bases at J, with 17 bases in the middle. Germline CDR1 and CDR2: SGHTA and FQGNSA. The DNA for the CDR3 is TGTGCCAGCAGCCCCAGGACGGGGTCTGGTAATGAAAAACTGTTTTTT. Encoded protein: CASSPRTGSGNEKLFF.

This clonotype was counted a few times. The chain combines TRBV20-1 with TRBJ2-7, with TRBD1 matching over 10 bases. V dropped 1 base and J dropped 5; count of bases not matched to a gene: 11. Germline CDR1 reads DFQATT; CDR2 reads SNEGSKA (reference sequence). The CDR3 length is 16 residues. CDR3 sequence reads: CSARGQMTGGYDEQYF. The DNA of the CDR3 is TGCAGTGCTAGAGGGCAGATGACAGGGGGCTACGACGAGCAGTACTTC.

V usage is TRBV9 and J usage is TRBJ2-3; the D gene is possibly TRBD1 (5 bases). This CDR3 is 15 amino acids long. CDR1 is SGDLS, CDR2 YYNGEE, per germline. Trimming cost V 4 bases and J 3 bases, with 15 bases left between them. The CDR3 coding sequence is TGTGCCAGCAGCCCCCTTCAGGGTTCGACAGATACGCAGTATTTT. Its translation is CASSPLQGSTDTQYF. Using reference TRBV9 and TRBJ2-3 for the parts outside the CDR3, the full variable domain is DSGVTQTPKHLITATGQRVTLRCSPRSGDLSVYWYQQSLDQGLQFLIQYYNGEERAKGNILERFSAQQFPDLHSELNLSSLELGDSALYFCASSPLQGSTDTQYFGPGTRLTVL.

This clonotype was observed a single time. V gene TRBV2 combines with J gene TRBJ1-5, with D possibly being TRBD1 (6 bases). The V and J ends lost 6 bases and 9 bases respectively, with 18 bases between them. CDR3 length equals 14 residues. Germline V gives CDR1 SNHLY, CDR2 FYNNEI. The CDR3 spells CASSYRAGLWPQHF. The DNA of the CDR3 is TGTGCCAGCAGCTACAGGGCTGGGTTATGGCCCCAGCATTTT.

The V and J genes are TRBV30 and TRBJ2-3, with D uncertain. V was cut by 3 bases and J by 4 bases, with 8 bases left in between. Per the germline V gene, CDR1 is GTSNPN and CDR2 is SVGIG (reference sequence). The CDR3 contains 12 residues. As DNA, the CDR3 is TGTGCCTGGAGCCGGACCTCAGATACGCAGTATTTT. It specifies CAWSRTSDTQYF.

This clonotype was recorded at least ten times. This rearrangement joins TRBV5-8 to TRBJ2-3, with no clear D. Looked up from germline, CDR1 is SGHTS and CDR2 is YDEGEE. The CDR3 loop spans 14 amino acids. V dropped 4 bases and J dropped 0 bases, with 9 bases sitting between them. The CDR3 DNA follows: TGTGCCAGCAGCCCGGTGGATAGCACAGATACGCAGTATTTT. Residues: CASSPVDSTDTQYF. Combining the CDR3 with reference TRBV5-8 and TRBJ2-3 gives the whole variable domain EAGVTQSPTHLIKTRGQQATLRCSPISGHTSVYWYQQALGLGLQFLLWYDEGEERNRGNFPPRFSGRQFPNYSSELNVNALELEDSALYLCASSPVDSTDTQYFGPGTRLTVL.

V gene TRBV3-1 combines with J gene TRBJ1-2, with TRBD1 as a possible D gene (5 bases). The CDR3 consists of 17 residues. In germline, CDR1 is LGHDT, CDR2 YNNKEL (reference sequence). Trimming shortened V by 7 bases and J by 2 bases, and 23 bases separated the two germline ends. DNA of the CDR3: TGTGCCAGCACCCCTCTCTTTGGGGGGAGATCCAACTATGGCTACACCTTC. Its translation: CASTPLFGGRSNYGYTF.